The TCR beta chain under discussion was sequenced for a study of T cells after yellow fever vaccination. Germline lookup yields CDR1 LNHDA and CDR2 SQIVND (reference sequence). The CDR3 covers 14 residues. The V segment lost 6 bases and the J segment 2 bases; nucleotides outside the gene matches: 6. The study's findings and limits: Clonotypes shared by both compartments, CD4 and CD8, made up a small share.

Template switching with 5'RACE generated the TCR cDNA and added a universal primer site and UMIs. A single record per CDR3 protein comes from TCRdb applying MiXCR to the 5' RACE reads. The table has roughly 180,000 distinct CDR3 sequences, 6.2% seen once. This clonotype showed up many times. Its target is unknown. The specimen comprised CD4+ T cells sorted from PBMCs, sampled on the day of the first yellow fever vaccination. The chain has TRBV19 and TRBJ1-2; 7 bases match TRBD1. The source is a man aged 18 to 29 who received the YFV17D yellow fever vaccine. The CDR3 DNA follows: TGTGCCAGTAGAGCCCCGGGACAGAACTATGGCTACACCTTC. Translation: CASRAPGQNYGYTF.